Listed here are 23 T cell receptor beta chains from one sample, sequenced in a study of blood T cell repertoires in COVID-19. TCRdb's copy holds only in-frame clones and misses some; the assay was immunoSEQ multiplex PCR. The data contain around 340,000 clones, around 88% of them seen just once; the ten biggest clones take up 7.1%. Input material: peripheral blood. These receptors were taken from a woman in her sixties with COVID-19, enrolled during active disease.

This chain connects TRBV11-3 to TRBJ1-2; 8 bases line up with TRBD1. V shed 4 bases and J 0 bases; nucleotides not matched to a gene: 7. Germline V gene lookup returns CDR1 SGHNT and CDR2 YENEEA. The CDR3 runs 16 residues. The chain's CDR3 is CASSYGTGLSNYGYTF. CDR3 DNA sequence: TGTGCCAGCAGCTATGGGACAGGCTTATCTAACTATGGCTACACCTTC.

In this sample, this clone turned up once. The chain is built from TRBV12-5 and TRBJ2-3; TRBD1 aligns across 10 bases. V lost 0 bases and J lost 3; bases outside the gene matches: 9. CDR1 is LGHNT, CDR2 FRNRAP, per germline. This CDR3 has 18 amino acids. CDR3 sequence: CASGLVGQGRHGTDTQYF. CDR3 bases: TGTGCTAGTGGTTTGGTGGGACAGGGGCGGCACGGAACAGATACGCAGTATTTT.

The rearrangement links TRBV7-9 to TRBJ2-3, with D tentatively TRBD1 (5 bases). V lost 2 bases to trimming and J lost 5 bases, with 11 bases between them. The CDR3 spans 14 residues. CDR1 SEHNR and CDR2 FQNEAQ come from the germline V gene (reference sequence). CDR3 sequence reads: CASSLPSQGDTQYF. For the CDR3, the DNA is TGTGCCAGCAGCTTACCCTCCCAGGGAGATACGCAGTATTTT.

CDR3 coding DNA: TGTGCCAGCAGCTTTTTACTAGCGGGGGACGAGCAGTTCTTC. Encoded protein: CASSFLLAGDEQFF. V is TRBV7-9 and J is TRBJ2-1; TRBD2 aligns across 11 bases. Unmatched junction bases numbered 5, after V lost 3 bases and J lost 10 bases. The CDR3 runs 14 residues. The germline CDR1 and CDR2 sequences are SEHNR and FQNEAQ (reference sequence).

The chain carries TRBV4-1 and TRBJ1-5, with 8 bases matching TRBD1. This CDR3 contains 18 residues. The germline gives CDR1 MGHRA, CDR2 YSYEKL. J gave up 4 bases and V 0 bases, and 11 bases lay outside the gene matches. Here the CDR3 DNA reads TGCGCCAGCAGCCAAGAAGGACAGGGAGCCTCTCAAAATCAGCCCCAGCATTTT. Residues: CASSQEGQGASQNQPQHF.

The V call is TRBV7-9, the J call TRBJ1-2; TRBD1 is a possible D gene (5 bases). The germline V gene encodes CDR1 SEHNR and CDR2 FQNEAQ (reference sequence). V dropped 2 bases and J dropped 4 bases, with 23 bases sitting between them. The CDR3 loop spans 18 amino acids. The CDR3 DNA reads as TGTGCCAGCAGCTTAAAAGACGGTTTATCAGGGAACGTCTATGGCTACACCTTC. It codes for CASSLKDGLSGNVYGYTF.

The V gene is TRBV12-3 or TRBV12-4, the J gene TRBJ1-1; no clear D gene. The V and J ends lost 7 bases and 5 bases respectively, with 11 bases between them. This CDR3 is built from 12 residues. The CDR3 loop reads CASKLTGTEAFF. The CDR3 region has the DNA TGTGCCAGCAAATTGACGGGAACTGAAGCTTTCTTT.

This clone came up once. The CDR3 DNA sequence: TGTGCCAGCAGTTTATTTGGGCCTAATCAGCCCCAGCATTTT. It is translated as CASSLFGPNQPQHF. The chain uses TRBV27 and TRBJ1-5; the D is unclear. V dropped 1 base and J dropped 4 bases, with 8 bases sitting between them. This CDR3 is 14 amino acids long. CDR1 and CDR2 (germline): MNHEY, SMNVEV (reference sequence).

The chain is built from TRBV6-4 and TRBJ2-2; TRBD2 matches 7 bases. Germline CDR1 and CDR2: MRHNA and SNTAGT. V shed 5 bases and J 6 bases; nucleotides not matched to a gene: 6. This CDR3 spans 14 amino acids. For the CDR3, the DNA is TGTGCCAGCAGTAACAGCGGGGCCGCCGGGGAGCTGTTTTTT. Its protein product is CASSNSGAAGELFF.

The chain employs TRBV5-6 and TRBJ2-3; 9 bases map to TRBD1. The V and J ends lost 2 bases and 2 bases, in that order; junction bases with no gene match: 3. The CDR3 sequence is 15 residues long. Germline CDR1 SGHDT, CDR2 YYEEEE. The CDR3 sequence: CASSFGTGHTDTQYF. In nucleotides, the CDR3 is TGTGCCAGCAGCTTCGGGACAGGGCACACAGATACGCAGTATTTT.

The chain employs TRBV10-2 and TRBJ1-5; D perhaps matches TRBD1 (5 bases). The CDR3 sequence is 20 residues long. CDR1 is WSHSY and CDR2 is SAAADI in the germline V gene. Trimming took off 2 bases at V and 0 bases at J, with 23 bases between the two ends. CDR3 nucleotides: TGCGCCAGCAGTGAGAGCGGGGCAGGGAAGGGAATTTATAGCAATCAGCCCCAGCATTTT. Translated, it gives CASSESGAGKGIYSNQPQHF.

This chain connects TRBV18 to TRBJ1-6, with 9 bases identical to TRBD1. From germline, CDR1 is KGHSH and CDR2 LQKENI. The CDR3 sequence is 16 residues long. J lost 10 bases, V lost 2 bases, and 9 bases had no gene match. The CDR3 reads CASSPTRTGEESPLHF. CDR3 sequence (DNA): TGTGCCAGCTCACCAACTCGGACAGGGGAAGAATCACCCCTCCACTTT.

The chain carries TRBV2 and TRBJ2-3; 7 nucleotides agree with TRBD2. The V segment lost 3 bases and the J segment 2 bases; nucleotides outside the gene matches: 8. The CDR3 spans 16 residues. Germline loops: CDR1 SNHLY, CDR2 FYNNEI. Here the CDR3 reads CASSDVSSGDTDTQYF. As DNA, the CDR3 is TGTGCCAGCAGTGATGTCTCTAGCGGAGACACAGATACGCAGTATTTT. Looking up the rest from reference TRBV2 and TRBJ2-3 gives the full variable domain: EPEVTQTPSHQVTQMGQEVILRCVPISNHLYFYWYRQILGQKVEFLVSFYNNEISEKSEIFDDQFSVERPDGSNFTLKIRSTKLEDSAMYFCASSDVSSGDTDTQYFGPGTRLTVL.

This clone has a single count. This chain uses TRBV6-6 with TRBJ1-6; no definite D call. Trimming shortened V by 6 bases and J by 6 bases, and 18 bases separated the two germline ends. Germline V gene sequence: CDR1 MNHNY, CDR2 SVGAGI (reference sequence). The CDR3 spans 16 residues. The CDR3 is CASSPRTPRSNSPLHF. The CDR3 nucleotides read TGTGCCAGCAGCCCCAGGACTCCCCGGAGTAATTCACCCCTCCACTTT.

The chain joins TRBV3-1 (or the pseudogene TRBV3-2) to TRBJ2-3; tentative D call: TRBD2 (6 bases). V was trimmed by 3 bases and J by 2 bases, leaving 12 bases between them. The CDR3 length is 15 residues. CDR1 is LGHDT, CDR2 YNNKEL, per germline (reference sequence). The CDR3 sequence: CASSHRLEFTDTQYF. DNA of the CDR3: TGTGCCAGCAGCCATCGACTAGAATTCACAGATACGCAGTATTTT.

The chain couples TRBV29-1 to TRBJ1-3, with D hard to call. V shed 5 bases and J shed 2 bases, with 16 bases lying between them. The germline V gene encodes CDR1 SQVTM and CDR2 ANQGSEA. The CDR3 covers 15 residues. The CDR3 coding sequence is TGCAGCGTTACCGATTTCCGACAAACTGGAAACACCATATATTTT. It yields the protein CSVTDFRQTGNTIYF.

The chain has TRBV5-5 and TRBJ2-5, with a weak D call TRBD2 (5 bases). The CDR3 is made up of 14 amino acids. V was clipped by 2 bases and J by 5 bases, with 13 bases between them. CDR1 and CDR2 (germline): SGHKS, YYEKEE (reference sequence). In nucleotides, the CDR3 is TGTGCCAGCAGCTTTTCCCCGGGCGGGGAGACCCAGTACTTC. Its protein is CASSFSPGGETQYF. The whole variable domain, filled in from reference TRBV5-5 and TRBJ2-5, reads DAGVTQSPTHLIKTRGQQVTLRCSPISGHKSVSWYQQVLGQGPQFIFQYYEKEERGRGNFPDRFSARQFPNYSSELNVNALLLGDSALYLCASSFSPGGETQYFGPGTRLLVL.

The CDR3 DNA sequence: TGCGCCAGCAGCCCCCAGGGGGACAGGGGATGGTACGAGCAGTACTTC. Translating gives CASSPQGDRGWYEQYF. J is TRBJ2-7 and V is TRBV5-1; 10 positions agree with TRBD1. The CDR3 loop spans 16 amino acids. CDR1 is SGHRS and CDR2 is YFSETQ in the germline V gene. The ends lost 4 bases at V and 4 bases at J; junction bases unmatched: 11. The full variable domain, in which reference TRBV5-1 and TRBJ2-7 provide the parts outside the CDR3, is KAGVTQTPRYLIKTRGQQVTLSCSPISGHRSVSWYQQTPGQGLQFLFEYFSETQRNKGNFPGRFSGRQFSNSRSEMNVSTLELGDSALYLCASSPQGDRGWYEQYFGPGTRLTVT.

This chain joins TRBV12-3 or TRBV12-4 and TRBJ2-7; D is perhaps TRBD1 (5 bases). The CDR3 loop spans 12 amino acids. Trimming took 2 bases from V and 10 from J, leaving 12 bases between them. The DNA of the CDR3 is TGTGCCAGCAGTTTATCAGGGATCGAACAGTACTTC. It encodes CASSLSGIEQYF.

The chain carries TRBV9 and TRBJ2-1; no clear D gene. Germline V gives CDR1 SGDLS, CDR2 YYNGEE. Trimming removed 3 bases at V and 1 base at J, with 8 bases between. The CDR3 has 14 amino acids. CDR3 sequence reads: CASSARWSYNEQFF. For the CDR3, the DNA is TGTGCCAGCAGCGCTCGGTGGTCCTACAATGAGCAGTTCTTC.

This clone was detected only once. The chain links TRBV30 to TRBJ1-4, with TRBD1 as a possible D gene (5 bases). The V gene lost 3 bases and the J gene lost 5 bases, with 16 bases spanning the gap. Germline values: CDR1 GTSNPN, CDR2 SVGIG (reference sequence). This CDR3 comprises 15 residues. The DNA of the CDR3 is TGTGCCTGGAGGGATCCGGGACTATTGAATGAAAAACTGTTTTTT. It yields the protein CAWRDPGLLNEKLFF.

V gene TRBV11-2 combines with J gene TRBJ2-3, with 9 bases lining up with TRBD2. This CDR3 has 18 amino acids. Germline CDR1 and CDR2: SGHAT and FQNNGV. V lost 0 bases and J lost 2; bases outside the gene matches: 9. CDR3 nucleotide sequence: TGTGCCAGCAGCTTAGATCCGTGGAGCGGGGGGACCACAGATACGCAGTATTTT. Translation gives CASSLDPWSGGTTDTQYF.

This rearrangement joins TRBV27 to TRBJ2-7; 7 nucleotides line up with TRBD1. The CDR3 contains 16 residues. Losses at the gene ends were 6 bases for V and 2 bases for J; bases not matched to a gene: 13. The germline CDR1 and CDR2 sequences are MNHEY and SMNVEV (reference sequence). In nucleotides, the CDR3 is TGTGCCAGCAGGATCTATCGACAGGGCGTCCCCTACGAGCAGTACTTC. Amino acid sequence: CASRIYRQGVPYEQYF.